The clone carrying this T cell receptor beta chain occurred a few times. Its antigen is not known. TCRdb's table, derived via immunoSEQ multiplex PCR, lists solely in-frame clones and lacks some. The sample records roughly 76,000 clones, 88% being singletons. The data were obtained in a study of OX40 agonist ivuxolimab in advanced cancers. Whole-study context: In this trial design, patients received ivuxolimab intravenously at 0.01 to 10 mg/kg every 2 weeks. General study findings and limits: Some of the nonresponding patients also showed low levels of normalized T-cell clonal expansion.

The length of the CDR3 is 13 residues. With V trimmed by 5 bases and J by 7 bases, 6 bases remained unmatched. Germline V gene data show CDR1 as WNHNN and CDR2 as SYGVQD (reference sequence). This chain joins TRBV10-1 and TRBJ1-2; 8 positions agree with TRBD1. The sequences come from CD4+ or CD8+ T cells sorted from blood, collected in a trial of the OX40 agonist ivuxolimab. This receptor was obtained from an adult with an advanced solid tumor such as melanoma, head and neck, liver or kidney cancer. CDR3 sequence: CASSSDRVGGYTF. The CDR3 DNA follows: TGCGCCAGCAGTTCGGACAGGGTCGGTGGCTACACCTTC.